Included here is one T cell receptor (beta chain) sequence, with context. Residents of 24 US areas, aged about 18 to 95 years, made up the participants. The study counted Cohort 3 donors as recovered given two negative PCRs, clearance, or symptom resolution. This record comes from a study of blood T cell repertoires in COVID-19. Study overall: Spain, Italy and the United States supplied samples that represented acute and convalescent COVID-19. Nucleic acid was either cDNA or gDNA, and it came from T cells, B-cell-depleted T cells, or PBMCs.

Profiled with immunoSEQ multiplex PCR; TCRdb holds only in-frame clones, not every one. The sample lists over 150,000 clones; around 84% were seen once. The CDR3 length is 17 residues. CDR1 and CDR2 (germline): SNHLY, FYNNEI. After removal of 6 bases from V and 5 bases from J, the junction contained 11 bases not matched to a gene. The sample consisted of PBMCs or T cells enriched from blood (not recorded which). The receptor was isolated from a man aged 50 to 59 who had recovered from COVID-19. The rearrangement joins TRBV2 to TRBJ2-7; TRBD2 matches at 15 bases. The CDR3 DNA sequence: TGTGCCAGCAGCCGAGGGACTAGCGGGGGGCCCCACGACGAGCAGTACTTC. Amino acid sequence: CASSRGTSGGPHDEQYF.